This TCR beta chain comes out of a study of blood T cell repertoires in COVID-19. Background on the study: The United States, Italy and Spain provided the acute and convalescent COVID-19 samples.

This clone appeared a few times. Followed longitudinally, the Seattle patients had been enrolled during active infection. Libraries were prepared by immunoSEQ multiplex PCR; TCRdb keeps only in-frame clonotypes and omits some of them. The table lists about 340,000 clones, roughly 90% of them singletons. The CDR3 is 13 amino acids. The J segment lost 7 bases and the V segment lost 4 bases, leaving 4 bases of the junction unmatched. Germline assignment: CDR1 MGHRA and CDR2 YSYEKL. This clonotype originated in a woman aged 55 to 70 with COVID-19, enrolled during active disease. Sequenced: peripheral blood. The J gene is TRBJ1-2, the V gene TRBV4-1; 9 nucleotides agree with TRBD1. CDR3 residues: CASSRDREFGYTF. As DNA, the CDR3 is TGCGCCAGCAGCCGGGACAGGGAATTTGGCTACACCTTC.